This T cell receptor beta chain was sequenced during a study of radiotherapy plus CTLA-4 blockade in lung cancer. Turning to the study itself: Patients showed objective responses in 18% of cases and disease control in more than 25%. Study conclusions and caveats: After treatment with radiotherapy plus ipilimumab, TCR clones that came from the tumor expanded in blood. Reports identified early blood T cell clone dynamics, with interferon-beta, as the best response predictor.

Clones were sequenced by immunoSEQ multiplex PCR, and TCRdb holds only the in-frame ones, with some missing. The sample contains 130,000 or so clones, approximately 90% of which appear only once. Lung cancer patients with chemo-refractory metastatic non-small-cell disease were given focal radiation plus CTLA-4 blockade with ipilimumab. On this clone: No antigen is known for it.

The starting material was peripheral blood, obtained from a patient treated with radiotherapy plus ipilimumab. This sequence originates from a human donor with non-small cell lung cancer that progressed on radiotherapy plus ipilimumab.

The CDR3 region has the DNA TGTGCCAGCAGTGGGTTGACAGGGAACAACTATGGCTACACCTTC. Protein sequence: CASSGLTGNNYGYTF. The chain has TRBV25-1 and TRBJ1-2; 7 nucleotides match TRBD1. The CDR3 is 15 amino acids. V gave up 4 bases and J gave up 2 bases; unmatched junction bases: 7. Germline V gene lookup returns CDR1 MGHDK and CDR2 SYGVNS.